This TCR beta chain originates from a study of control samples from healthy donors and cancer patients. The method was immunoSEQ multiplex PCR; TCRdb's version includes in-frame clones alone and lacks a portion of them. The data contain some 57,000 clones, 95% to 96% of them singletons. Germline CDR1 MRHNA, CDR2 SNTAGT. The CDR3 covers 16 residues. As for this clone: Relative to the germline gene, one junction end is altered; a read error may explain this.

The chain recombines TRBV6-4 with TRBJ2-3, with 10 positions matching TRBD2. This sequence originates from a woman in her twenties or thirties in good health. The sequenced sample consisted of blood. CDR3 in amino acids: CASSDSSSGSTDMQYF. The DNA of the CDR3 is TGTGCCAGCAGTGACTCGTCTAGCGGGAGCACAGATATGCAGTATTTT.